This T cell receptor (beta chain) was found in a study of cytomegalovirus exposure and HLA in healthy donors. The V gene lost 7 bases and the J gene lost 2 bases, with 18 bases spanning the gap. The germline V gene has CDR1 MNHEY and CDR2 SMNVEV (reference sequence). The CDR3 covers 16 residues. The protocol was immunoSEQ multiplex PCR, while the TCRdb copy is restricted to in-frame clones and leaves out a portion. The sample includes 200,000 or so clones, around 83% seen only once; the top ten take around 15%. J is TRBJ2-1 and V is TRBV27, with D perhaps matching TRBD1 (7 bases). The clonotype originates from a woman aged 30 to 39 in good health and CMV-seropositive. Sequenced: PBMCs. The CDR3 nucleotides read TGTGCCAGCACGGGGGTGGGCAGGGGGACCTACAATGAGCAGTTCTTC. It translates to CASTGVGRGTYNEQFF.